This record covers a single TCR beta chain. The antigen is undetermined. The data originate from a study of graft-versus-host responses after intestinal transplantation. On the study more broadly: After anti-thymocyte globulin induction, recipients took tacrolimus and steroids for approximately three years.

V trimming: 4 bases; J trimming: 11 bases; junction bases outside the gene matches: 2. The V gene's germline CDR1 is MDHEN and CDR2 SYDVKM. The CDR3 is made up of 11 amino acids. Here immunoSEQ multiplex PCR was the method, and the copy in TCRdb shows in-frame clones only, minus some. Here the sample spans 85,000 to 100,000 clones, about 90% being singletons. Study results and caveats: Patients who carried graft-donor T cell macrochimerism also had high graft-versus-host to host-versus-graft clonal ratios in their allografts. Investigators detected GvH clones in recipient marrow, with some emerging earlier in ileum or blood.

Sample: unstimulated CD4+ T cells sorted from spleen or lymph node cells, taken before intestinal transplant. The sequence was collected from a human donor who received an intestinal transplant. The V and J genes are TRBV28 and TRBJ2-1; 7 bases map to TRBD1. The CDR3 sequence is CASSSDRKQFF. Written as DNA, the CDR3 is TGTGCCAGCAGTTCGGACAGGAAGCAGTTCTTC.